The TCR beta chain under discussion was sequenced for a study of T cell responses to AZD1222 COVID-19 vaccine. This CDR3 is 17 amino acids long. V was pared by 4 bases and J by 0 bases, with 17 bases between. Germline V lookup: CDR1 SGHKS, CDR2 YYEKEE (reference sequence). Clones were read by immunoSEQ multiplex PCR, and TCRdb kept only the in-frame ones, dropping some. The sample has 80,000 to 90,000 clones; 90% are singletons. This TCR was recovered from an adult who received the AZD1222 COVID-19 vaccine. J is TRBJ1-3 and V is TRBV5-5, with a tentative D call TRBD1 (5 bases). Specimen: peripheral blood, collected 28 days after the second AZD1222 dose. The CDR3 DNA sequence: TGTGCCAGCAGCAACTCCGCGGGACGGTCCTCTGGAAACACCATATATTTT. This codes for CASSNSAGRSSGNTIYF. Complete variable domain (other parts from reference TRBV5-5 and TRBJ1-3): DAGVTQSPTHLIKTRGQQVTLRCSPISGHKSVSWYQQVLGQGPQFIFQYYEKEERGRGNFPDRFSARQFPNYSSELNVNALLLGDSALYLCASSNSAGRSSGNTIYFGEGSWLTVV.